This record covers a single TCR beta chain. The antigen it recognizes is unknown. Nothing much larger sits one base from this clone, and base qualities are not available. Only healthy Caucasian donors were included. The data originate from a study of identical twins (dated by TCRdb to the mid-2010s). A note on the overall study: The study deep-sequenced TCR alpha and beta repertoires from monozygotic twins, unrelated adults of various ages and cord blood to test whether fetal clonotypes persist. Replicate twin experiments were performed at different times using different library preparation protocols to rule out contamination.

The germline V gene (reference sequence) specifies LNHDA as CDR1 and SQIVND as CDR2. Its CDR3 holds 14 amino acids, cysteine through phenylalanine. Only CDR3 DNA is held: 42 bases, read in frame from base 1. Clipping removes 1 base from V and 8 bases from J, with 5 as the unmatched junction base count. Library preparation was by 5' RACE. Instrument used: Illumina HiSeq 2000. Template switching added a universal primer binding site, and the final cDNA carried a unique molecular identifier that allowed TCR cDNA molecules to be counted accurately. First-strand cDNA for TCR alpha and beta chains was synthesized from specific primers in the conserved constant-segment region. To control for contamination, each cDNA library was double barcoded with a SMART-Mk sample barcode plus Illumina barcodes. TruSeq adapter sequences and Illumina sample barcodes were added in two successive PCR steps. Sequencing of the TCR alpha and beta cDNA libraries was done on the Illumina HiSeq platform using custom primers. In the original analysis: Unique molecular identifiers were extracted from raw reads with MiGEC, and CDR3 positions were determined with MiXCR. Recombination models were inferred per individual with the repgenHMM and IGoR tools using an EM algorithm. Shared clonotype analysis was performed with the tcR package in R, normalizing sharing by the product of cloneset sizes. Out-of-frame nonproductive sequences were analyzed to study raw recombination free of thymic and clonal selection effects. TCRdb passed the public sequencing reads through fastp at Q25 and MiXCR, retaining productive beta sequences. Merged by CDR3 protein, the rows form single entries marked with the most common genes and DNA. TCRdb's processing, not the authors', yielded these V and J calls. For this sample the table gives 1.5 million to 2 million distinct CDR3 sequences, of which about 30% were detected only once. The ten largest clones take up under 0.35% of the sample.

The study at large found these results: Fewer insertions were carried by abundant cord blood beta clonotypes, a similar but weaker trend appeared in young adult naive repertoires, and no such trend appeared in memory repertoires. Because the same donors could not be followed over many years, the conclusions relied on cross-sectional statistical analysis. Compared with coincidental sharing between unrelated individuals, out-of-frame TCR alpha sequences shared between twins showed an excess of sequences with low generation probability. Zero-insertion analyses could be partly confounded by invariant T cells such as MAIT and iNKT, although diverse VJ usage argued against such confounding for most clonotypes. Excess twin sharing in beta out-of-frame sequences was weaker because fewer shared sequences lowered the signal-to-noise ratio. Out-of-frame TCR alpha sharing in monozygotic twins was systematically underestimated by recombination models, whereas sharing between unrelated individuals was in agreement with the recombination models.

The sample taken for sequencing was cord blood. The V gene is TRBV19 and the J gene is TRBJ2-1, and 7 bases in between align with TRBD2. The clonotype originates from a newborn girl in good health. The CDR3 region has the sequence CASSIGTSIYEQFF. The DNA sequence is given as TGTGCCAGTAGTATAGGGACTAGTATCTATGAGCAGTTCTTC.